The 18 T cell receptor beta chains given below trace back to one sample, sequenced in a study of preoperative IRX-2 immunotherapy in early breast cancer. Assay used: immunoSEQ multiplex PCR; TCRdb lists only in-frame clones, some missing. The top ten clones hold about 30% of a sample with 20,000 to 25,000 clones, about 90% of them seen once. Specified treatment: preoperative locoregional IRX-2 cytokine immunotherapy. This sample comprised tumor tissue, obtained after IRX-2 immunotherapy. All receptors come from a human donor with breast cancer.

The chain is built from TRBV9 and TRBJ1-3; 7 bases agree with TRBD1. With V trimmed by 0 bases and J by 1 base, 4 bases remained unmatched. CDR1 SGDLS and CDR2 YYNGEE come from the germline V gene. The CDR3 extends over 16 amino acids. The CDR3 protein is CASSVVEGASGNTIYF. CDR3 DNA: TGTGCCAGCAGCGTAGTTGAGGGGGCGTCTGGAAACACCATATATTTT. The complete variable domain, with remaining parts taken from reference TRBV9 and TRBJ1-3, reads DSGVTQTPKHLITATGQRVTLRCSPRSGDLSVYWYQQSLDQGLQFLIQYYNGEERAKGNILERFSAQQFPDLHSELNLSSLELGDSALYFCASSVVEGASGNTIYFGEGSWLTVV.

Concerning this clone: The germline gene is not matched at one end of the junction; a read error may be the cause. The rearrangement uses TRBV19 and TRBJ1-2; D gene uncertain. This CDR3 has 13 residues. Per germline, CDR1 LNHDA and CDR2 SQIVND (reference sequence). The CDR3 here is CASSINSNYGYTF. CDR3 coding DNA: TGTGCCAGTAGTATAAATTCCAACTACGGCTACACCTTC.

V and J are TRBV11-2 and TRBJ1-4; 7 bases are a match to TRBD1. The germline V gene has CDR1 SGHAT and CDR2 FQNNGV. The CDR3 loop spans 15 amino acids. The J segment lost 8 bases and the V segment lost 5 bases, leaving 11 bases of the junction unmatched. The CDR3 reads CASSDGGTATEKLFF. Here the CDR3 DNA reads TGTGCCAGCAGCGACGGAGGGACAGCAACCGAAAAACTGTTTTTT.

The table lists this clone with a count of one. The CDR3 bases are TGTGCCTGGAGTGTAGGGGGGAACAATGAGCAGTTCTTC. It is translated as CAWSVGGNNEQFF. The V call is TRBV30, the J call TRBJ2-1, with D perhaps matching TRBD1 or TRBD2 (6 bases each). Germline values: CDR1 GTSNPN, CDR2 SVGIG (reference sequence). This CDR3 spans 13 amino acids. V was clipped by 0 bases and J by 5 bases, with 8 bases between them.

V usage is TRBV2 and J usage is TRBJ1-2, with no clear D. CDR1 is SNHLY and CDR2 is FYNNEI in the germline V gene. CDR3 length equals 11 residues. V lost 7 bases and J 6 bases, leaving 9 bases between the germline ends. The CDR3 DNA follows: TGTGCCAGCACTCAAGGGAATGGCTACACCTTC. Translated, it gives CASTQGNGYTF.

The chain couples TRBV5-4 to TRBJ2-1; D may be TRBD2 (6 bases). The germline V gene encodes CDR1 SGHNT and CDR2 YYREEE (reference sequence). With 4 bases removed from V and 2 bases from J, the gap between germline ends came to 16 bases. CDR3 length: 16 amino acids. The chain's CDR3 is CASSPGRGSTYNEQFF. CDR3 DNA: TGTGCCAGCAGCCCGGGTCGGGGGTCCACCTACAATGAGCAGTTCTTC.

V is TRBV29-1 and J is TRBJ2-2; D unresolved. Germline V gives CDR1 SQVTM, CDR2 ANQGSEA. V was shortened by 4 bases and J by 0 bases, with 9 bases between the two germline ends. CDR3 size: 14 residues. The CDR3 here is CSVGVPANTGELFF. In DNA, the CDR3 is TGCAGCGTTGGTGTACCTGCGAACACCGGGGAGCTGTTTTTT.

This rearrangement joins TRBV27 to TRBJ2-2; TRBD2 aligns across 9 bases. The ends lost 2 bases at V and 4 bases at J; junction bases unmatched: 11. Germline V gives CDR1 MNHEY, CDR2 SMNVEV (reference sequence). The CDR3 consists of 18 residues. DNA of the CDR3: TGTGCCAGCAGTTTACGGGCGGGGGGGGCCATCGGCACCGGGGAGCTGTTTTTT. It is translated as CASSLRAGGAIGTGELFF.

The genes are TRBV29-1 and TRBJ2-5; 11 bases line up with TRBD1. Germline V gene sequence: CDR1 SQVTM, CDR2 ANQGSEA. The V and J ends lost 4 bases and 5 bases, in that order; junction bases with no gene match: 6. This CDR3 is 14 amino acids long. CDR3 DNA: TGCAGCGTTGGGACAGGGGGCGGCGTGGAGACCCAGTACTTC. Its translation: CSVGTGGGVETQYF. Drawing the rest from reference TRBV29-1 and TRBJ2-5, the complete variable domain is SAVISQKPSRDICQRGTSLTIQCQVDSQVTMMFWYRQQPGQSLTLIATANQGSEATYESGFVIDKFPISRPNLTFSTLTVSNMSPEDSSIYLCSVGTGGGVETQYFGPGTRLLVL.

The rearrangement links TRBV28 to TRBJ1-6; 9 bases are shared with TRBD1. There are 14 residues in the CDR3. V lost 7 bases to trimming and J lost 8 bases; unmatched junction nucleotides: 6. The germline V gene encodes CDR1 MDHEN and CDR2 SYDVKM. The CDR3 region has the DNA TGTGCCAGCATCCCGGGACAGGGCCATTCACCCCTCCACTTT. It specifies CASIPGQGHSPLHF.

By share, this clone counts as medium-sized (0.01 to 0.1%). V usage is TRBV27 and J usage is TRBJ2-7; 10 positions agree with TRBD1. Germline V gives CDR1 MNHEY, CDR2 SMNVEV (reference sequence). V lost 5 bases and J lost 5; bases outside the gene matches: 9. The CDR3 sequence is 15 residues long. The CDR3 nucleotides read TGTGCCAGCAGTCCGACAGGGGGCGCGCCCCACGAGCAGTACTTC. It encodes CASSPTGGAPHEQYF.

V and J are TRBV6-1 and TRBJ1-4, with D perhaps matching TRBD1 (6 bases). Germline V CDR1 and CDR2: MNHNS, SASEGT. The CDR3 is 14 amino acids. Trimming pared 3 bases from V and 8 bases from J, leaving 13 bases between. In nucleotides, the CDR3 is TGTGCCAGCAGTGACCCGGGACATGGCGAAAAACTGTTTTTT. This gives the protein CASSDPGHGEKLFF.

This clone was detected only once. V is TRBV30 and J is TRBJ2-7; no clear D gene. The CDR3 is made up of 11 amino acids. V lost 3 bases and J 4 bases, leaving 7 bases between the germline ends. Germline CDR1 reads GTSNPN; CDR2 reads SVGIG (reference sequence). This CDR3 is CAWSVYYEQYF. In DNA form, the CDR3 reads TGTGCCTGGAGCGTGTATTACGAGCAGTACTTC.

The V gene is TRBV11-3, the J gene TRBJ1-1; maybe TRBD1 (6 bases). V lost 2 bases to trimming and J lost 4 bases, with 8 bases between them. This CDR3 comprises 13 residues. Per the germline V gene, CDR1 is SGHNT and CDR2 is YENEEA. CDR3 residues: CASSLTRGTEAFF. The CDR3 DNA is TGTGCCAGCAGCTTAACCAGGGGCACTGAAGCTTTCTTT.

This CDR3 is CASSISGGAVYNEQFF. As DNA, the CDR3 is TGTGCCAGCAGTATTAGCGGGGGGGCAGTCTACAATGAGCAGTTCTTC. The chain combines TRBV6-6 with TRBJ2-1, with TRBD2 matching 11 bases. Unmatched junction bases numbered 6, after V lost 5 bases and J lost 3 bases. CDR1 is MNHNY, CDR2 SVGAGI, per germline (reference sequence). This CDR3 is built from 16 residues.

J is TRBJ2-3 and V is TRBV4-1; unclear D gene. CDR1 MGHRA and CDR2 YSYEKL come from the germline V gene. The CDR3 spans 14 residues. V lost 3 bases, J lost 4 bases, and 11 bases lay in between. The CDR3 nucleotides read TGCGCCAGCAGCCACAAGGGTGGCCCAGATACGCAGTATTTT. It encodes CASSHKGGPDTQYF.

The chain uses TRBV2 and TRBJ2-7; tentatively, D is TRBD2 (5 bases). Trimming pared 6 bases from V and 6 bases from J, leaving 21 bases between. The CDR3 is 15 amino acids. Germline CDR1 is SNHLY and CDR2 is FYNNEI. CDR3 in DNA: TGTGCCAGCAGACCCACGGAACTAGGTCTAGGCGAGCAGTACTTC. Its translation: CASRPTELGLGEQYF.

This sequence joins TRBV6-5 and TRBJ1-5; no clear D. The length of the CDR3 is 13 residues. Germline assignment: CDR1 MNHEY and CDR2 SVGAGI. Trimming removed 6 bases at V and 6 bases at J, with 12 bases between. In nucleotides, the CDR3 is TGTGCCAGCAGCCAGGTCTTCGGTCAGCCCCAGCATTTT. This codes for CASSQVFGQPQHF.